This entry lists 14 T cell receptor beta chains sequenced from one sample in a study of regulatory T cells in long-lasting Graves disease. Time point specified: newly diagnosed GD, antithyroid drugs for less than 3 months. PBMCs provided the RNA from which the TCR library was made. Relying on iRepertoire HTBI primers and Arm-PCR of CDR3 regions, the team built TCR beta libraries. MiXCR, run by TCRdb on the multiplex PCR reads, gives a single entry per CDR3 protein. Here the sample spans about 530,000 distinct CDR3 sequences, about 16% being singletons. Separately, the same data were catalogued under a study of T cells in Graves' hyperthyroidism and ophthalmopathy.

The sequenced sample was peripheral blood mononuclear cells (PBMCs), obtained at new diagnosis, from a patient treated with antithyroid drugs. All receptors come from a woman aged 35-60 years with Graves disease.

The rearrangement uses TRBV6-2 or TRBV6-3 and TRBJ2-1; 8 bases fit TRBD1. Germline values: CDR1 MNHEY, CDR2 SVGEGT. Trimming cost V 2 bases and J 0 bases; bases outside gene matches: 6. This CDR3 is built from 17 residues. CDR3 amino acids: CASSYALGQGSYNEQFF. The CDR3 DNA sequence: TGTGCCAGCAGTTACGCGCTTGGACAGGGCTCCTACAATGAGCAGTTCTTC.

This chain uses TRBV5-1 with TRBJ2-5, with D perhaps matching TRBD1 or TRBD2 (5 bases each). The ends were cut back, 7 bases at V and 3 bases at J, with 28 bases in the middle. The CDR3 totals 18 residues. In germline, CDR1 is SGHRS, CDR2 YFSETQ. The CDR3 sequence: CASSRRAGSFSVEETQYF. The CDR3 region has the DNA TGCGCCAGCTCCCGGCGGGCAGGGAGTTTTAGCGTTGAAGAGACCCAGTACTTC.

This clonotype has a count of ten or more. The CDR3 reads CSAAPVEYTF. Written as DNA, the CDR3 is TGCAGTGCTGCCCCGGTTGAGTACACCTTC. This chain links TRBV20-1 with TRBJ1-2; no firm D call. Trimming removed 5 bases from V and 11 bases from J, with 12 bases in between. The CDR3 is 10 residues long. Germline CDR1 and CDR2: DFQATT and SNEGSKA (reference sequence).

This clonotype was seen ten or more times. The chain recombines TRBV11-2 with TRBJ1-1, with 12 bases aligning to TRBD1. CDR1 SGHAT and CDR2 FQNNGV come from the germline V gene. The V and J ends lost 3 bases and 5 bases, in that order; junction bases with no gene match: 7. The CDR3 consists of 16 residues. CDR3 DNA sequence: TGTGCCAGCAGCTTCGGGACAGGGGGCCTAGGTACTGAAGCTTTCTTT. Its translation is CASSFGTGGLGTEAFF.

The genes are TRBV10-3 and TRBJ1-4; the D gene is possibly TRBD1 (6 bases). From germline, CDR1 is ENHRY and CDR2 SYGVKD. Trimming pared 10 bases from V and 5 bases from J, leaving 20 bases between. The CDR3 loop spans 15 amino acids. CDR3 sequence: CATRGGDRGNEKLFF. CDR3 nucleotides: TGTGCCACCCGAGGGGGAGACAGAGGCAATGAAAAACTGTTTTTT.

This chain connects TRBV30 to TRBJ2-3, with 13 nucleotides matching TRBD2. Germline CDR1 GTSNPN, CDR2 SVGIG (reference sequence). The junction had 9 bases not matched to a gene; V was cut back by 3 bases and J by 3 bases. This CDR3 contains 17 residues. The CDR3 region is CAWRTPRLAGGTDTQYF. DNA of the CDR3: TGTGCCTGGAGAACACCAAGACTAGCGGGGGGAACAGATACGCAGTATTTT.

J is TRBJ2-4 and V is TRBV5-1; possibly TRBD1 for D (6 bases). Looked up from germline, CDR1 is SGHRS and CDR2 is YFSETQ. The CDR3 consists of 14 residues. The V end lost 4 bases, the J end lost 7 bases, and 15 bases lay between the germline ends. The CDR3 nucleotides read TGCGCCAGCAGCCCTGGGGACACGGGGAACATTCAGTACTTC. As protein: CASSPGDTGNIQYF.

This clonotype was recorded many times. The CDR3, as DNA: TGCAGCGTTGAGAAGGGAGGGGGCACTGAAGCTTTCTTT. Translating it yields CSVEKGGGTEAFF. The V call is TRBV29-1, the J call TRBJ1-1; TRBD1 is a possible D gene (6 bases). The CDR3 loop spans 13 amino acids. Per germline, CDR1 SQVTM and CDR2 ANQGSEA. V was trimmed by 3 bases and J by 4 bases, leaving 12 bases between them.

This clonotype was counted ten times or more. The chain is built from TRBV20-1 and TRBJ2-3; tentative D call: TRBD2 (7 bases). In germline, CDR1 is DFQATT, CDR2 SNEGSKA (reference sequence). This CDR3 is built from 15 residues. V was shortened by 3 bases and J by 2 bases, with 15 bases between the two germline ends. CDR3 sequence reads: CSASTAGAITDTQYF. In DNA, the CDR3 is TGCAGTGCTAGCACGGCGGGGGCCATCACAGATACGCAGTATTTT.

This clonotype was seen at least ten times. The V gene is TRBV11-2, the J gene TRBJ2-1, with D possibly being TRBD2 (6 bases). The CDR3 loop spans 15 amino acids. Trimming took 2 bases from V and 3 from J, leaving 11 bases between them. Germline V gene lookup returns CDR1 SGHAT and CDR2 FQNNGV. CDR3 nucleotides: TGTGCCAGCAGCTTATCGGGGGAGGTCTACAATGAGCAGTTCTTC. Its protein is CASSLSGEVYNEQFF.

This clonotype appeared many times. V gene TRBV5-6 combines with J gene TRBJ2-3, with 9 bases matching TRBD2. The CDR3 runs to 17 residues. Germline CDR1 SGHDT, CDR2 YYEEEE. Trimming cost V 0 bases and J 2 bases; bases outside gene matches: 7. In nucleotides, the CDR3 is TGTGCCAGCAGCTTGGTGGTAGCGGGGGTCTACACAGATACGCAGTATTTT. Its protein product is CASSLVVAGVYTDTQYF. Based on the CDR3 plus reference TRBV5-6 and TRBJ2-3, the full variable domain is DAGVTQSPTHLIKTRGQQVTLRCSPKSGHDTVSWYQQALGQGPQFIFQYYEEEERQRGNFPDRFSGHQFPNYSSELNVNALLLGDSALYLCASSLVVAGVYTDTQYFGPGTRLTVL.

The chain has TRBV27 and TRBJ1-5; D is undetermined. The CDR3 consists of 15 residues. Trimming pared 6 bases from V and 8 bases from J, leaving 20 bases between. Germline loops: CDR1 MNHEY, CDR2 SMNVEV (reference sequence). The CDR3 bases are TGTGCCAGCAGCTCGGACGGGCCCGGGCTAGAGCCCCAGCATTTT. Its translation: CASSSDGPGLEPQHF.

In this sample, this clonotype turned up many times. The chain carries TRBV11-2 and TRBJ2-1, with D hard to call. The V gene's germline CDR1 is SGHAT and CDR2 FQNNGV. The length of the CDR3 is 13 residues. V was shortened by 5 bases and J by 8 bases, with 13 bases between the two germline ends. The CDR3 loop is CASSVYSPDEQFF. CDR3 coding DNA: TGTGCCAGCAGCGTCTATTCCCCGGATGAGCAGTTCTTC.

The rearrangement links TRBV5-4 to TRBJ2-2; D possibly corresponds to TRBD1 (5 bases). CDR3 length equals 16 residues. V lost 0 bases, J lost 0 bases, and 9 bases lay in between. Germline CDR1 is SGHNT and CDR2 is YYREEE (reference sequence). The CDR3: CASSLAWGPNTGELFF. As DNA, the CDR3 is TGTGCCAGCAGCTTGGCTTGGGGCCCGAACACCGGGGAGCTGTTTTTT.